The 6 T cell receptor beta chains below were found in one sample sequenced in a study of spatial heterogeneity in lung cancer. Time point denoted: sample taken at primary tumor resection. Broader study findings: Intratumoral expanded alpha and beta TCR counts were found to track tumor mutation counts.

TCRdb fed the 5' RACE reads into MiXCR, producing one record per CDR3 protein. The table lists 8 distinct CDR3 sequences. For these receptors, no antigen is known. The sample here was lung tumor tissue, taken at surgery. The receptor source for this set is a female donor with early-stage non-small cell lung cancer.

Of note for this clonotype: Because the library targeted alpha chains, this beta chain is an off-target read whose size means little. V and J are TRBV11-2 and TRBJ2-5; possibly TRBD2 for D (6 bases). V was clipped by 4 bases and J by 1 base, with 10 bases between them. Germline V gives CDR1 SGHAT, CDR2 FQNNGV. The CDR3 contains 14 residues. This chain's CDR3 is CASSSTGGQETQYF. CDR3 coding DNA: TGTGCCAGCAGCTCAACCGGGGGCCAAGAGACCCAGTACTTC.

This clonotype was found a few times. This beta chain was picked up by a library intended for alpha chains and is off target, so its count carries little meaning. The chain uses TRBV20-1 and TRBJ1-4; the match to TRBD1 covers 10 bases. J was trimmed by 6 bases and V by 0 bases; bases with no gene match: 1. The CDR3 totals 14 residues. CDR1 is DFQATT and CDR2 is SNEGSKA in the germline V gene (reference sequence). The CDR3 region is CSAREGTGDEKLFF. The DNA of the CDR3 is TGCAGTGCTAGAGAGGGGACAGGGGATGAAAAACTGTTTTTT.

There are a few counts of this clonotype. A library prepared for alpha chains yielded this beta chain as an off-target read; its size is of little meaning. The genes are TRBV30 and TRBJ2-5, with D tentatively TRBD1 (6 bases). This CDR3 region has 13 residues. With 3 bases removed from V and 5 bases from J, the gap between germline ends came to 13 bases. CDR1 and CDR2 (germline): GTSNPN, SVGIG (reference sequence). CDR3 protein: CAWSIQGSETQYF. The CDR3, as DNA: TGTGCCTGGAGCATACAGGGTAGCGAGACCCAGTACTTC.

Concerning this clonotype itself: The size of this beta chain means little, since it is a stray read in a library made for alpha chains. J is TRBJ2-3 and V is TRBV20-1, with D unclear. Trimming left V 2 bases short and J 9 bases short, with 12 bases between. The CDR3 spans 12 residues. Germline values: CDR1 DFQATT, CDR2 SNEGSKA (reference sequence). The CDR3 loop reads CSARFGMTTQYF. CDR3 DNA: TGCAGTGCTAGATTTGGGATGACAACGCAGTATTTT.

Details on this clonotype: In a library made to pick up alpha chains, this beta chain is a stray read with a size that means little. This chain connects TRBV28 to TRBJ2-1, with D perhaps assigned TRBD1 or TRBD2 (5 bases each). CDR1 and CDR2 from the germline V gene are MDHEN and SYDVKM. This CDR3 region has 15 residues. The V end lost 6 bases, the J end lost 2 bases, and 14 bases lay between the germline ends. The DNA of the CDR3 is TGTGCCAGCAGCCTCCGGGACCCCACCTACAATGAGCAGTTCTTC. Translated, it gives CASSLRDPTYNEQFF.

This clonotype was observed a handful of times. Little can be read into the size of this beta chain, an off-target read in a library designed for alpha chains. The CDR3: CASSSSGGANFGQYF. CDR3 in DNA: TGTGCCAGCAGTTCTAGCGGGGGGGCGAATTTTGGTCAGTACTTC. The V and J genes are TRBV28 and TRBJ2-7; the match to TRBD2 covers 12 bases. This CDR3 is 15 amino acids long. After removal of 4 bases from V and 10 bases from J, the junction contained 11 bases not matched to a gene. CDR1 is MDHEN, CDR2 SYDVKM, per germline.